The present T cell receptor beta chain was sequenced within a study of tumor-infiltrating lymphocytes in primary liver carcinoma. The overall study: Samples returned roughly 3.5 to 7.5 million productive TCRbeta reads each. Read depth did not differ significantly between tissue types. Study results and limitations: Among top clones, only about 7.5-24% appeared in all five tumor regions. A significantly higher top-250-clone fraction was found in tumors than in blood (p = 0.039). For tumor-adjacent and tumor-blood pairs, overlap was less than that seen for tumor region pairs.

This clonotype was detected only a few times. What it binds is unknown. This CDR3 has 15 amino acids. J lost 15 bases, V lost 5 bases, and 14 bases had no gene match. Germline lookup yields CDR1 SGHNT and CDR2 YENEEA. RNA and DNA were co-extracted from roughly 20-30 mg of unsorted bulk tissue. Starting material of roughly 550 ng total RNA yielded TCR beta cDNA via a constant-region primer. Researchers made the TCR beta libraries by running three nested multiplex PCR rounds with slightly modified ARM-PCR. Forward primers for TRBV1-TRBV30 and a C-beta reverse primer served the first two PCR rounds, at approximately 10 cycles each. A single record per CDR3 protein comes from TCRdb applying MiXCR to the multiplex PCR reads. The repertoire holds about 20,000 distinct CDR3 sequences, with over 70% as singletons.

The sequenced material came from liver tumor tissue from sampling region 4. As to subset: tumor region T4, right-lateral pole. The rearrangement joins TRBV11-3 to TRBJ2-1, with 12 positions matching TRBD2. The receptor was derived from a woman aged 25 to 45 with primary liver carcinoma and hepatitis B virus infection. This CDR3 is CASSRLAGGGYDLFF. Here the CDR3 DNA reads TGTGCCAGCAGCCGCCTAGCGGGGGGGGGGTATGACCTGTTCTTC.